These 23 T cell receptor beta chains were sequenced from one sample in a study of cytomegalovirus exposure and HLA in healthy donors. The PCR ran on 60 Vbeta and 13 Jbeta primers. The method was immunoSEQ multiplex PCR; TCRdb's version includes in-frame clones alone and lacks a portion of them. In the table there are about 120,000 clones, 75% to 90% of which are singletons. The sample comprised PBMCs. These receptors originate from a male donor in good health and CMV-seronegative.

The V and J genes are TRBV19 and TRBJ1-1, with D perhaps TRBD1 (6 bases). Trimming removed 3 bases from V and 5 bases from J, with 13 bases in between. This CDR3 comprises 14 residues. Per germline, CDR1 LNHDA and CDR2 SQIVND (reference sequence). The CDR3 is CASSMSTGRTEAFF. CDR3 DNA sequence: TGTGCCAGTAGTATGAGTACAGGGAGAACTGAAGCTTTCTTT. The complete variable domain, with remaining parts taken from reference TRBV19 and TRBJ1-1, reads DGGITQSPKYLFRKEGQNVTLSCEQNLNHDAMYWYRQDPGQGLRLIYYSQIVNDFQKGDIAEGYSVSREKKESFPLTVTSAQKNPTAFYLCASSMSTGRTEAFFGQGTRLTVV.

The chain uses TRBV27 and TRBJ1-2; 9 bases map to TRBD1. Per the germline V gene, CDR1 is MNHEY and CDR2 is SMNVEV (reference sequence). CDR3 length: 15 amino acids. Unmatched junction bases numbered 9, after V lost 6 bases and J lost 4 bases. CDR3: CASSPTGGQGYGYTF. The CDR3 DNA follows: TGTGCCAGCAGCCCGACAGGGGGTCAGGGCTATGGCTACACCTTC.

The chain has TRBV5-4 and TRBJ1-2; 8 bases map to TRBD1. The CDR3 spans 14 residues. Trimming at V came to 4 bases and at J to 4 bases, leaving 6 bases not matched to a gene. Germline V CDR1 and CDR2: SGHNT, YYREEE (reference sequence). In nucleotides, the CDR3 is TGTGCCAGCAGCGTGAGACAGGGGACCTATGGCTACACCTTC. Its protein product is CASSVRQGTYGYTF.

The CDR3 loop is CASTDRDAEAFF. DNA for the CDR3: TGTGCCAGCACCGACAGGGACGCTGAAGCTTTCTTT. The chain links TRBV7-9 to TRBJ1-1; 7 bases line up with TRBD1. The CDR3 is 12 amino acids. Germline V gives CDR1 SEHNR, CDR2 FQNEAQ (reference sequence). J gave up 6 bases and V 7 bases, and 5 bases lay outside the gene matches.

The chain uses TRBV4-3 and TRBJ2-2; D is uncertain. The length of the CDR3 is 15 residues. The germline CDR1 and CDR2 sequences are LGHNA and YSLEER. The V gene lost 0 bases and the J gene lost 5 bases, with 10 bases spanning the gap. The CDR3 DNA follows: TGCGCCAGCAGCCAAGATGGGCCGGTAACCGGGGAGCTGTTTTTT. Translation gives CASSQDGPVTGELFF.

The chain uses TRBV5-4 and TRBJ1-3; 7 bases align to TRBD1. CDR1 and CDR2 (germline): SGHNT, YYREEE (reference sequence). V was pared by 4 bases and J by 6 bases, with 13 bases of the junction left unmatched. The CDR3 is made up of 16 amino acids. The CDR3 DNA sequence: TGTGCCAGCAGCGCCGGGGGGGGGACAGCCGTAAACACCATATATTTT. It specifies CASSAGGGTAVNTIYF.

The CDR3 DNA reads as TGCGCCAGCAGCCAACCCGGACAGGGTGGTACAGATACGCAGTATTTT. Amino acid sequence: CASSQPGQGGTDTQYF. This sequence joins TRBV4-1 and TRBJ2-3, with TRBD1 identical over 8 bases. CDR1 is MGHRA, CDR2 YSYEKL, per germline. The CDR3 has 16 residues. J was trimmed by 3 bases and V by 2 bases; bases with no gene match: 7.

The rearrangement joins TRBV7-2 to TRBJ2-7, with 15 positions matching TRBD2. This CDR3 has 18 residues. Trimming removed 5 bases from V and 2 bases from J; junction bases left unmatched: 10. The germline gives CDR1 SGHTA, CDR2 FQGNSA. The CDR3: CASSERTSGGALAYEQYF. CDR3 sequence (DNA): TGTGCCAGCAGCGAAAGGACTAGCGGGGGGGCCCTCGCCTACGAGCAGTACTTC. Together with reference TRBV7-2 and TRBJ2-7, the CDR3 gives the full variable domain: GAGVSQSPSNKVTEKGKDVELRCDPISGHTALYWYRQSLGQGLEFLIYFQGNSAPDKSGLPSDRFSAERTGGSVSTLTIQRTQQEDSAVYLCASSERTSGGALAYEQYFGPGTRLTVT.

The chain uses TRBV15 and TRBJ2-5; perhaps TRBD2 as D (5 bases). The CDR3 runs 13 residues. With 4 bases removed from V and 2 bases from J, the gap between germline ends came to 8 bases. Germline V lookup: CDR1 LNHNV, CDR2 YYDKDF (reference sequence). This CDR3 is CATSTGKQETQYF. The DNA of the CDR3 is TGTGCCACCAGCACGGGGAAACAAGAGACCCAGTACTTC.

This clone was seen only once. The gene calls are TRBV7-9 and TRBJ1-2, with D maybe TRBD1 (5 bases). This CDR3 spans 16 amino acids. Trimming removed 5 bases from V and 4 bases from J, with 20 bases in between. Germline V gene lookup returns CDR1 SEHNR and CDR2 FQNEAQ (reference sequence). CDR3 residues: CASSHPRGGDGYGYTF. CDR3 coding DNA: TGTGCCAGCAGCCACCCGAGGGGAGGAGACGGCTATGGCTACACCTTC.

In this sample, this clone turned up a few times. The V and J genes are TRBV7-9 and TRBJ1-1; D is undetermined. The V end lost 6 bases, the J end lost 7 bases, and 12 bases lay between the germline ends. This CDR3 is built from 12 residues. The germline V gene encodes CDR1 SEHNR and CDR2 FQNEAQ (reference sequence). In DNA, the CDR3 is TGTGCCAGCAGTCAAAAATCCAGTGAAGCTTTCTTT. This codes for CASSQKSSEAFF.

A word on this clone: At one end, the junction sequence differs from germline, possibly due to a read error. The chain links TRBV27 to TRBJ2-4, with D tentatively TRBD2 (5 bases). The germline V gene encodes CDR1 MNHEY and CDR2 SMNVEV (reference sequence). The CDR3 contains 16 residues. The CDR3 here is CASSATRAPAKNSQYF. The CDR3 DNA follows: TGTGCCAGCAGTGCAACTAGGGCCCCGGCCAAAAACAGTCAGTACTTC.

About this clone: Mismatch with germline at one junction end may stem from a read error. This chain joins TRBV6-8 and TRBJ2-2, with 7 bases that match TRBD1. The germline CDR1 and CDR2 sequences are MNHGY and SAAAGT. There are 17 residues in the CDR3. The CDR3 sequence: CASSYSIGTANTRELFF. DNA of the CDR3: TGTGCCAGCAGTTACTCGATAGGGACAGCGAACACCAGGGAGCTGTTTTTT.

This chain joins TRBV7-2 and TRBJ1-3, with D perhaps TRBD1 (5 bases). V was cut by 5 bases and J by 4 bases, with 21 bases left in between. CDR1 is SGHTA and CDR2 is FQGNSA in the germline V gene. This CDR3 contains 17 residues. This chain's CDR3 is CASSHYLGGKGGNTIYF. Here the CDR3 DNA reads TGTGCCAGCAGCCATTACCTGGGGGGGAAGGGCGGAAACACCATATATTTT. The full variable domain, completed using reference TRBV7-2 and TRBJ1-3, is GAGVSQSPSNKVTEKGKDVELRCDPISGHTALYWYRQSLGQGLEFLIYFQGNSAPDKSGLPSDRFSAERTGGSVSTLTIQRTQQEDSAVYLCASSHYLGGKGGNTIYFGEGSWLTVV.

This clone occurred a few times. The DNA for the CDR3 is TGTGCCAGTAGTATATGGTTCAGGGGGGCTAGCGGGAGTAATGAGCAGTTCTTC. Amino acids: CASSIWFRGASGSNEQFF. This chain joins TRBV19 and TRBJ2-1; 10 bases are a match to TRBD2. V shed 2 bases, J shed 7 bases, and the junction held 14 bases outside the gene matches. The length of the CDR3 is 18 residues. Germline lookup yields CDR1 LNHDA and CDR2 SQIVND (reference sequence). The full variable domain, in which reference TRBV19 and TRBJ2-1 provide the parts outside the CDR3, is DGGITQSPKYLFRKEGQNVTLSCEQNLNHDAMYWYRQDPGQGLRLIYYSQIVNDFQKGDIAEGYSVSREKKESFPLTVTSAQKNPTAFYLCASSIWFRGASGSNEQFFGPGTRLTVL.

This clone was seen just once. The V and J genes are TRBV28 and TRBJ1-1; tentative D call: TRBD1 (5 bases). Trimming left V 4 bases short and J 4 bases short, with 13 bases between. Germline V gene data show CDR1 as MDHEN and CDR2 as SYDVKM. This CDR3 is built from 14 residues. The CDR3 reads CASSSGGAATEAFF. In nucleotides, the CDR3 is TGTGCCAGCAGTTCGGGAGGGGCGGCCACTGAAGCTTTCTTT. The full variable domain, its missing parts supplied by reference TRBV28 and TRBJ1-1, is DVKVTQSSRYLVKRTGEKVFLECVQDMDHENMFWYRQDPGLGLRLIYFSYDVKMKEKGDIPEGYSVSREKKERFSLILESASTNQTSMYLCASSSGGAATEAFFGQGTRLTVV.

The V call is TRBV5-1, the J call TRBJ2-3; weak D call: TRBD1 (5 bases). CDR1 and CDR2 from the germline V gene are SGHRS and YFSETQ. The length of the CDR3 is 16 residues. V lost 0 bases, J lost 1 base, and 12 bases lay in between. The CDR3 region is CASSLVGQRGTDTQYF. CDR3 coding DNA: TGCGCCAGCAGCTTGGTTGGACAACGAGGCACAGATACGCAGTATTTT.

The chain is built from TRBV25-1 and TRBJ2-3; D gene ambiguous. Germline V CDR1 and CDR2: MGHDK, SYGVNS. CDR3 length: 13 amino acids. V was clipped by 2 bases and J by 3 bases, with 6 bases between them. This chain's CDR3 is CASSERVTDTQYF. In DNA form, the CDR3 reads TGTGCCAGCAGTGAACGGGTTACAGATACGCAGTATTTT. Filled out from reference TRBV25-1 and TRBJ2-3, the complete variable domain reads EADIYQTPRYLVIGTGKKITLECSQTMGHDKMYWYQQDPGMELHLIHYSYGVNSTEKGDLSSESTVSRIRTEHFPLTLESARPSHTSQYLCASSERVTDTQYFGPGTRLTVL.

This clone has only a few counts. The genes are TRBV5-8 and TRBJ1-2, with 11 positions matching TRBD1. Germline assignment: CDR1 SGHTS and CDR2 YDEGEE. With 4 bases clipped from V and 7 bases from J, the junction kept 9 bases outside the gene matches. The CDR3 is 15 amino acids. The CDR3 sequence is CASSPGQGAGLGYTF. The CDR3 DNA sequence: TGTGCCAGCAGCCCCGGACAGGGGGCGGGTCTTGGCTACACCTTC. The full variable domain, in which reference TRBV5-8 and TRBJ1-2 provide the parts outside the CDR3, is EAGVTQSPTHLIKTRGQQATLRCSPISGHTSVYWYQQALGLGLQFLLWYDEGEERNRGNFPPRFSGRQFPNYSSELNVNALELEDSALYLCASSPGQGAGLGYTFGSGTRLTVV.

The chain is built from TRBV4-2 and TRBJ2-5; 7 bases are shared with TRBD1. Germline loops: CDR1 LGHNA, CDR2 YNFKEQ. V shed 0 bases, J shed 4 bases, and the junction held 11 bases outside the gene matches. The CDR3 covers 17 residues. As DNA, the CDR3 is TGTGCCAGCAGCCAAGATTGGACAGGAAGTACGGTAGAGACCCAGTACTTC. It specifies CASSQDWTGSTVETQYF.

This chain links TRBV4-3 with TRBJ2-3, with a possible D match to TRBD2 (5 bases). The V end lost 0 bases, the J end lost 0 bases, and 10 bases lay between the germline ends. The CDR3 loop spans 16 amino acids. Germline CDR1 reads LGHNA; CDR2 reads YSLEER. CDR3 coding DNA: TGCGCCAGCAGCCAAGACGGTGTAGCGAGCACAGATACGCAGTATTTT. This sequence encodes CASSQDGVASTDTQYF.

The CDR3 region has the DNA TGTGCCAGCAGCCCAGCCCCGGCGGGAGACAATGAGCAGTTCTTC. Translated: CASSPAPAGDNEQFF. The chain has TRBV7-8 and TRBJ2-1, with 7 positions matching TRBD2. CDR1 is SGHVS, CDR2 FQNEAQ, per germline. The CDR3 covers 15 residues. Trimming at V came to 5 bases and at J to 5 bases, leaving 9 bases not matched to a gene.

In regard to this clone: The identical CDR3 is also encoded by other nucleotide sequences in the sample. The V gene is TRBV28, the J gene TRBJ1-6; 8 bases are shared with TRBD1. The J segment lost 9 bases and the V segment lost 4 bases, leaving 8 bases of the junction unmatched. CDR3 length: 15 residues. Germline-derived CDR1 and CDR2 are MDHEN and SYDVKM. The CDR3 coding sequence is TGTGCCAGCAGTTCCCCGGACAGGGAAAGTTCACCCCTCCACTTT. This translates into CASSSPDRESSPLHF.